This paragraph covers one T cell receptor (beta chain) sequence. Its recognized antigen is unknown. Base-call qualities are not available, and no considerably larger clone is one nucleotide away. The library was prepared using the immunoSEQ multiplex PCR assay. For the multiplex PCR, a mixture combining 60 forward primers for TCR Vbeta segments and 13 reverse primers for TCR Jbeta segments was used. The CDR3 region of rearranged TCR beta genes was amplified from genomic DNA by a multiplex PCR assay. The amplified TCR beta libraries were sequenced on the Illumina HiSeq System as 87-base-pair reads. Per the original workflow: Across the roughly 640 repertoires, a later analysis counted some 80 million unique TCR beta chains, roughly 11 million of which were shared by at least two donors. Raw reads were error-corrected and collapsed into unique sequences by a nearest-neighbor algorithm in which closely related sequences were merged to remove PCR and sequencing errors. CDR3 sequences were aligned to IMGT reference sequences to assign V, D and J gene segments. For a sequence to be retained, a match of at least six nucleotides was required to both a V gene segment and a J gene segment. A rearrangement was called productive if the CDR3 had no stop codons and remained in frame with V and J, and every other rearrangement was called non-productive. CDR3 was defined by IMGT convention, running from the second conserved V-encoded cysteine to the conserved J-encoded phenylalanine. The earlier analysis of about 530 of the donors excluded any sequence lacking an unambiguous match to a single V gene segment. An earlier analysis of some 610 of the donors called V segments functional above 56.7% productive rearrangements and segregating when the between-donor standard deviation exceeded 5%. A statistical classification framework was built to diagnose cytomegalovirus status from the catalog of TCR beta chain sequences. In a later analysis, V and J genes were assigned by comparing TCR nucleotide sequences against IMGT/GENE-DB human TR gene sequences. In a later analysis, CDR3 sequences and most-parsimonious VDJ recombination scenarios were assigned using the TCRdist pipeline. In a later analysis, each TCR beta chain was defined by its CDR3 amino acid sequence together with its V-gene family, and reads without a unique V-gene family were excluded. A later analysis removed over 500 highly shared, low-generation-probability nucleotide sequences to deal with suspected cross-contamination and a sequencing artifact. A later analysis calculated a clonal expansion index for each public chain from normalized within-repertoire ranks of inferred template counts. In a later analysis, generation probabilities were computed using a VDJ recombination model fitted to out-of-frame rearrangements, and the results were checked against IGoR. A later analysis scored TCR-TCR, TCR-HLA and TCR-CMV co-occurrence with hypergeometric tests, applying a repertoire-size bias correction to TCR pairs. In a later analysis, false discovery rates were estimated by permuting HLA or CMV assignments 20 times. In a later analysis, co-occurring TCRs were grouped using DBSCAN, with TCRdist sequence similarity added in when clustering inside HLA-allele-positive subsets. Co-occurrence clustering excluded repertoires with fewer than 30,000 or more than 120,000 public chains, plus five with anomalous nucleotide sharing. TCRdb took over this immuneACCESS table, retaining in-frame rearrangements with V and J assigned. Such tables are incomplete; in checked studies, under half of the missing clones stem from an unresolved V gene, and the remainder is unexplained. V, J and clone size derive from that table, while D and trimming were established from the DNA sequence. This sample holds 150,000 or so clones; around 86% were observed only once. Roughly 4.3% of the sample comes from the top ten.

The sample is drawn from a study of cytomegalovirus exposure and HLA in healthy donors (dated by TCRdb to about 2017). Notes on the research overall: In an earlier analysis of roughly 500 of the donors, 276 Gb of sequence data and approximately 120 million unique TCR beta sequences from about 179 million T cells were reported. Across some 400 genotyped donors of the cohort, an average of roughly 250,000 unique TCR beta nucleotide sequences per donor were sequenced, and 15% to 20% of those sequences were non-productive. An early release that covered about 600 HLA-typed donors contained approximately 300 gigabases of sequencing data and about 93 million unique TCR sequences. Of the 350 to 450 genotyped donors, over 70% fell in the genetic ancestry cluster associated with self-reported Caucasian donors. Class I and class II HLA loci were covered by the typing at four-digit resolution. A later genetic analysis used genome-wide SNP genotypes for about 60% of the roughly 670 donors, treating that subset as a discovery cohort. In an earlier analysis of roughly 540 of the donors, high-throughput TCR beta sequencing was used to judge whether each TCR beta V gene segment behaved as functional or pseudogenic. Because of strong linkage in the cohort, a few DR-DQ haplotypes were treated as single units for association and clustering. The study was designed to test whether signatures of past pathogen exposure could be identified by cataloging public T cell receptors. The study used immunosequencing to profile the T cell repertoires of several hundred subjects and linked those repertoires to cytomegalovirus serostatus. Besides the first cohort of roughly 640 subjects, a separate validation cohort made up of over a hundred different subjects was used. All discovery cohort repertoires had been generated on a single sequencing platform. Alongside the repertoire data, information on donor age, sex, ethnicity and CMV serostatus was compiled. A later analysis re-examined previously published TCR beta repertoires from 500 to 700 donors and added high-resolution HLA genotyping to investigate patterns of TCR occurrence. High-throughput TCR immunosequencing, statistical association of individual TCRs with disease status, and machine learning were combined to predict cytomegalovirus infection status. The number of typed donors differed by locus: about 629-630 for A, B, C, DRB1 and DQB1; approximately 520 for DQA1; 606 for DPA1; and some 430 for DPB1. Rather than using new phenotypic data, the later analysis identified candidate immune exposures from TCR beta sequences and from how often those sequences occurred across donors.

V is cut back by 4 bases and J by 4 bases, with 6 bases in the junction unmatched. From the germline V gene (reference sequence), CDR1 is LNHNV and CDR2 is YYDKDF. Including the terminal cysteine and phenylalanine, the CDR3 comprises 16 residues. Only the CDR3 region is kept as DNA, spanning 48 bases read in frame from base 1. Study-level results and caveats: Some IMGT-functional V segments, including TRBV6-2 and TRBV6-3, could not be told apart with the 87-base-pair reads, so those segments were excluded. A later analysis reported that several top co-occurrence clusters appeared linked to parvovirus B19, influenza, CMV and Epstein-Barr virus. Strong co-occurrence of HLA alleles, especially DR and DQ, made assigning TCR associations to individual alleles difficult. Specific HLA alleles were associated with roughly 16,000 TCR beta sequences at a false discovery rate of 0.05 in a later analysis. The classifier was reported to diagnose cytomegalovirus status with high specificity and sensitivity in both the original cohort and the validation cohort. According to a later analysis, TCR association rates differed among HLA loci, with DRB1 alleles showing the most associated TCRs and HLA-C alleles showing the fewest. Broadly in line with IMGT annotations, most TCR beta V segments showed up in productive rearrangements about 87% or about 30% of the time in an earlier analysis of some 590 of the donors. In this cohort, only TCR beta chains were sequenced, and detectable features were limited by the absence of alpha or paired-chain data. HLA typing was unavailable for some donors at each locus, so association tests used only the typed subset. Roughly uniform sequencing depth across donors was assumed in presence/absence analyses, although this assumption may not hold. V-gene and J-gene trimming of TCR beta chains was associated with a missense DCLRE1C variant in a later genetic analysis, and the association was replicated in an independent cohort. Compared with the roughly 720-donor mean, donors in an Asian-associated ancestry cluster had fewer N-insertions in productive TCRs, according to a later genetic analysis. In a later analysis, most CMV-associated TCR beta chains were found to appear HLA-restricted, with HLA associations seemingly driven largely by CMV exposure. Compared with equally common non-associated chains, HLA-associated TCR beta chains in a later analysis were more clonally expanded and had lower generation probabilities. For the cohort, immune exposure information was limited to CMV serostatus. The study gave a list of 150 to 200 TCR beta chains associated with cytomegalovirus. Across donors, most TCR sequences were observed very rarely, whereas some public TCRs were present in many individuals. A few of the identified cytomegalovirus-associated TCR beta chains were confirmed in vitro to be specific for cytomegalovirus antigens. The authors suggested that the approach could potentially be generalized to other disease states and immunological phenotypes. A cluster of highly shared sequence variants was judged likely to represent a technical artifact of the sequencing pipeline. Correlated functional status among segregating V segments might reflect linkage disequilibrium, but an unknown experimental factor could not be ruled out. A further reported finding was that TCR beta sequences accurately predicted the HLA-A and HLA-B alleles for most subjects in the first cohort. Because counts were too low, about 18 rarely observed V segments, including chromosome 9 orphons, were excluded from the earlier analysis of some 590 of the donors.

The cohort consisted of some 670 healthy bone marrow donors. At the time of sampling, every cohort member was nominally healthy, though immune exposures that went unrecorded were likely present. The donor was CMV seropositive and belonged to the group of about 290 seropositive cohort members. A peripheral blood sample was collected from each donor, and TCR beta sequencing was performed on peripheral blood mononuclear cells. Genomic DNA extraction from the blood cell samples was performed with the Qiagen DNeasy Blood Extraction Kit. The rearrangement combines TRBV15 with TRBJ2-1, with 11 junctional bases fitting TRBD2. The receptor was isolated from a man aged 45-65 years in good health and CMV-seropositive. The sequencing input was PBMCs. The nucleotide sequence is TGTGCCACCAGCAAACCCGGGACTAGCGGATACAATGAGCAGTTCTTC. It is translated as CATSKPGTSGYNEQFF.